The present T cell receptor (beta chain) was sequenced within a study of shared clonotypes between healthy human individuals. The method was immunoSEQ multiplex PCR; TCRdb's version includes in-frame clones alone and lacks a portion of them. This sample has nearly 1,000,000 clones; around 80% occur once, and the top ten carry about 1.5%. With respect to this clone: Antigen: not known.

Whole-study results and caveats: Estimated clonotype richness was generally higher in naive than memory subsets.

CDR1 and CDR2 (germline): LGHNA, YNFKEQ. V gave up 5 bases and J gave up 3 bases; unmatched junction bases: 9. The CDR3 loop spans 16 amino acids. Source material: memory CD4+ T cells sorted from blood. The subset denotes: CD45RA-negative fraction. The TCR was taken from a man aged 18 to 30 in good health. The chain is built from TRBV4-2 and TRBJ2-1, with 8 bases that match TRBD1. This CDR3 reads CASSKLGQDFYNEQFF. DNA of the CDR3: TGTGCCAGCAGCAAACTGGGACAGGACTTCTACAATGAGCAGTTCTTC.